This T cell receptor (beta chain) originates from a study of cytomegalovirus exposure and HLA in healthy donors. Germline V gives CDR1 SGDLS, CDR2 YYNGEE. V lost 4 bases, J lost 7 bases, and 27 bases lay in between. This CDR3 is built from 18 residues. It was with 60 Vbeta and 13 Jbeta primers that the PCR ran. The table came from immunoSEQ multiplex PCR; TCRdb's copy has only in-frame clones and leaves some out. The repertoire holds about 200,000 clones, 70% to 80% seen once, with around 0.38% in the top ten. This receptor was taken from a male donor in good health and CMV-seropositive. The chain carries TRBV9 and TRBJ2-1, with a weak D call TRBD1 (6 bases). Sequenced: PBMCs. CDR3 protein: CASSPRPPGHGPRNEQFF. DNA for the CDR3: TGTGCCAGCAGCCCAAGGCCGCCGGGACACGGACCACGTAATGAGCAGTTCTTC.